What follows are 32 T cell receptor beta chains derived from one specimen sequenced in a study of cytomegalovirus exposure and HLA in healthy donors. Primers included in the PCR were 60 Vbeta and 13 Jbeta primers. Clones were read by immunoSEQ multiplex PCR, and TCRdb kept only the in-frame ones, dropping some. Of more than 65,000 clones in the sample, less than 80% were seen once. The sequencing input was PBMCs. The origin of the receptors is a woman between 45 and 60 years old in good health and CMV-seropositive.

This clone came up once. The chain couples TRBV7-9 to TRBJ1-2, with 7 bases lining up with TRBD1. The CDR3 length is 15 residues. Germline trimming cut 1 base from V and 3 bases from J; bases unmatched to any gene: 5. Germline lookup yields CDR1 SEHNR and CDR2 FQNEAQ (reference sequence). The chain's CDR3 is CASSLVGGGYYGYTF. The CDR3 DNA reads TGTGCCAGCAGCTTAGTAGGGGGCGGATACTATGGCTACACCTTC.

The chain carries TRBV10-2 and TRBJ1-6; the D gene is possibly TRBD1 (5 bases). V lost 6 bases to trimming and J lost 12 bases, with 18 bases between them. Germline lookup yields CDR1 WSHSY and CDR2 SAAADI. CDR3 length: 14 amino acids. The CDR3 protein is CASSSGGDGLPLHF. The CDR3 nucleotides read TGCGCCAGCAGCTCGGGGGGGGATGGTTTACCCCTCCACTTT.

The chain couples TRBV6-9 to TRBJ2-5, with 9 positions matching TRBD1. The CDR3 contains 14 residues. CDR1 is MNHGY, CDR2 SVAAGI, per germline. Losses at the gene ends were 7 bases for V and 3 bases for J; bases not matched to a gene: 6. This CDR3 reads CASNLGQGKETQYF. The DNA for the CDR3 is TGTGCCAGCAACCTGGGACAGGGAAAAGAGACCCAGTACTTC.

The CDR3 DNA follows: TGTGCCAGCACCAGGGCGGACGGGGAGCTGTTTTTT. This translates into CASTRADGELFF. This rearrangement joins TRBV9 to TRBJ2-2; the D gene is possibly TRBD1 (5 bases). V lost 6 bases to trimming and J lost 7 bases, with 10 bases between them. CDR1 and CDR2 (germline): SGDLS, YYNGEE. The CDR3 runs 12 residues.

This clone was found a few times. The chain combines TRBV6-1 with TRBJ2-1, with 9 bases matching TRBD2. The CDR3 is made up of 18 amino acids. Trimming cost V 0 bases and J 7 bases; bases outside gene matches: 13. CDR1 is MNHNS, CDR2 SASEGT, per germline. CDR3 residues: CASSEALRVSGGQNEQFF. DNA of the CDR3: TGTGCCAGCAGTGAAGCCCTCCGGGTGAGCGGGGGGCAGAATGAGCAGTTCTTC.

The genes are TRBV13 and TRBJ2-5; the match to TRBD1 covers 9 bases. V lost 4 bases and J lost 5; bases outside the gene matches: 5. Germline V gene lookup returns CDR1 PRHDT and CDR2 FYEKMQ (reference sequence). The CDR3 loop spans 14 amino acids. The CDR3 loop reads CASSSGQGWETQYF. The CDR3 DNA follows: TGTGCCAGCAGCTCGGGACAGGGATGGGAGACCCAGTACTTC.

The CDR3 nucleotides are TGTGCCAGCAGTGAACCCGGGACAGGGGTAAATTCACCCCTCCACTTT. Its protein is CASSEPGTGVNSPLHF. The chain is built from TRBV2 and TRBJ1-6; 10 nucleotides match TRBD1. J was trimmed by 7 bases and V by 2 bases; bases with no gene match: 5. Germline CDR1 is SNHLY and CDR2 is FYNNEI. The CDR3 consists of 16 residues.

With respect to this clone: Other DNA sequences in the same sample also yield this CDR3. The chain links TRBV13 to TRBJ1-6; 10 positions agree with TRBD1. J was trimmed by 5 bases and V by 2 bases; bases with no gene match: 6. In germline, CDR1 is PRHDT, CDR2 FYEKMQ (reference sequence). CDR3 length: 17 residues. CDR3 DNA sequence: TGTGCCAGCAGCTTATTGGGACAGGGGAACGATAATTCACCCCTCCACTTT. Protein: CASSLLGQGNDNSPLHF.

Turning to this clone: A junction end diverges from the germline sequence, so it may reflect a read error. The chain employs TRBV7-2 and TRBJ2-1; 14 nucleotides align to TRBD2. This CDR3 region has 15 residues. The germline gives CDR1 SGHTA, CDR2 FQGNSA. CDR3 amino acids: CASNLGLAGGNEQFF. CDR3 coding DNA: TGTGCCAGCAACTTAGGACTAGCGGGGGGCAATGAGCAGTTCTTC. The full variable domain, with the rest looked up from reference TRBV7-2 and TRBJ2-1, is GAGVSQSPSNKVTEKGKDVELRCDPISGHTALYWYRQSLGQGLEFLIYFQGNSAPDKSGLPSDRFSAERTGGSVSTLTIQRTQQEDSAVYLCASNLGLAGGNEQFFGPGTRLTVL.

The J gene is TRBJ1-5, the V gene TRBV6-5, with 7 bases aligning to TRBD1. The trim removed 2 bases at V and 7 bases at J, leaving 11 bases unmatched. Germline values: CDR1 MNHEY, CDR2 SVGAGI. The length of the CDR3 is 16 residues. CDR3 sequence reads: CASSYKWQGVHQPQHF. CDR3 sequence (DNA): TGTGCCAGCAGTTACAAATGGCAGGGGGTTCACCAGCCCCAGCATTTT.

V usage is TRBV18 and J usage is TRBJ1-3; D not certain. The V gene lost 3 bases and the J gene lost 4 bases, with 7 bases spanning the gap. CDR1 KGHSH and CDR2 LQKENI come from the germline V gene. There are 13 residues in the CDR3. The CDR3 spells CASSPNPGNTIYF. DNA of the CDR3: TGTGCCAGCTCACCTAATCCGGGAAACACCATATATTTT.

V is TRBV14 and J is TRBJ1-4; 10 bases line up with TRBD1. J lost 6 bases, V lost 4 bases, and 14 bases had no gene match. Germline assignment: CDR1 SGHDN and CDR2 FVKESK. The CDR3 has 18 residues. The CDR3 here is CASSRDRGLGRKYEKLFF. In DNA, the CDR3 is TGTGCCAGCAGCCGGGACAGGGGATTAGGGCGGAAGTATGAAAAACTGTTTTTT.

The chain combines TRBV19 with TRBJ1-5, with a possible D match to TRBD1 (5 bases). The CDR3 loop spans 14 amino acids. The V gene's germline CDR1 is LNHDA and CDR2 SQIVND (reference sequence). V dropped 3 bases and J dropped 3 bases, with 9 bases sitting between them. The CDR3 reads CASSIKGPNQPQHF. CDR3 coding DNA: TGTGCCAGTAGTATCAAGGGGCCCAATCAGCCCCAGCATTTT.

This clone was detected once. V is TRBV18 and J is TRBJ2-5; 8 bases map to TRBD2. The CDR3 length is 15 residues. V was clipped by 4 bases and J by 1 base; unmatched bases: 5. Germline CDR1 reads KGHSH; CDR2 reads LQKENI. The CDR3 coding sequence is TGTGCCAGCTCACGGAGCGGGGGCTCCCAAGAGACCCAGTACTTC. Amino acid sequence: CASSRSGGSQETQYF.

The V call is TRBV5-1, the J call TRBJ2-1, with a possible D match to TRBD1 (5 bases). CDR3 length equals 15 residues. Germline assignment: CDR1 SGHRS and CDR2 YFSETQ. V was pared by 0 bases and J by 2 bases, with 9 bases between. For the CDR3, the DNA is TGCGCCAGCAGCTTGGGACAGCATACCTACAATGAGCAGTTCTTC. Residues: CASSLGQHTYNEQFF.

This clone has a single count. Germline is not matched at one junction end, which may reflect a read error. The CDR3 bases are TGTGCCAGCGGCAGGGGAAATGGGCAGTTCTTC. Translating gives CASGRGNGQFF. V usage is TRBV6-5 and J usage is TRBJ2-1, with D possibly being TRBD1 (6 bases). The length of the CDR3 is 11 residues. Germline-derived CDR1 and CDR2 are MNHEY and SVGAGI.

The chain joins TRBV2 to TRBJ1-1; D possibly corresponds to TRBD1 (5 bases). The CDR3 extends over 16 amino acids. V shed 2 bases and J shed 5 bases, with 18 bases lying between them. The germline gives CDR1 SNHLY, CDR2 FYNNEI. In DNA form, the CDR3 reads TGTGCCAGCAGTGAAATTAGATGGGGCGGAGAAACTGAAGCTTTCTTT. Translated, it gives CASSEIRWGGETEAFF.

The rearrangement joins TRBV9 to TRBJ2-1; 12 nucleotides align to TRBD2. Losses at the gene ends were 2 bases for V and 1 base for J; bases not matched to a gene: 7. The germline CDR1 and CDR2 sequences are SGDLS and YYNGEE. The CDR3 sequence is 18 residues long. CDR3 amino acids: CASSVSSGGAGSYNEQFF. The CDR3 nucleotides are TGTGCCAGCAGCGTGTCTAGCGGGGGGGCCGGGTCCTACAATGAGCAGTTCTTC. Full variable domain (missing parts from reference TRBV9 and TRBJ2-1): DSGVTQTPKHLITATGQRVTLRCSPRSGDLSVYWYQQSLDQGLQFLIQYYNGEERAKGNILERFSAQQFPDLHSELNLSSLELGDSALYFCASSVSSGGAGSYNEQFFGPGTRLTVL.

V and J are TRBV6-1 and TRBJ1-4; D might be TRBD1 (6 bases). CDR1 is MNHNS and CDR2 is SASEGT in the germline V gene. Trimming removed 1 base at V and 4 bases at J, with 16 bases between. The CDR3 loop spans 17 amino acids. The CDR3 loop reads CASSEGQHRAFNEKLFF. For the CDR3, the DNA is TGTGCCAGCAGTGAAGGACAGCACAGGGCTTTTAATGAAAAACTGTTTTTT.

The CDR3 DNA reads TGTGCCAGCAGTTCGTCCGACTCGGACAGGGGGCTCTACTACTACAATGAGCAGTTCTTC. It yields the protein CASSSSDSDRGLYYYNEQFF. This chain links TRBV27 with TRBJ2-1; TRBD1 matches at 11 bases. With V trimmed by 4 bases and J by 3 bases, 17 bases remained unmatched. Germline loops: CDR1 MNHEY, CDR2 SMNVEV (reference sequence). The CDR3 totals 20 residues.

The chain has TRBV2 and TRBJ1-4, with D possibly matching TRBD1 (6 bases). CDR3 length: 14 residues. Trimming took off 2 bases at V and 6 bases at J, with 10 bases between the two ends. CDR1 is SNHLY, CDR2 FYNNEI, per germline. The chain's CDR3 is CASSEQGFYEKLFF. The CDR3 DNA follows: TGTGCCAGCAGTGAACAGGGGTTTTATGAAAAACTGTTTTTT.

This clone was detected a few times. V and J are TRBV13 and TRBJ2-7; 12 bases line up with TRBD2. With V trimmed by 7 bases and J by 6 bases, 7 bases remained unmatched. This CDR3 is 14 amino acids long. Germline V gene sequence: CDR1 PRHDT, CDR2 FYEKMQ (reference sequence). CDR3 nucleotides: TGTGCCAGCACCCTAGCGGGGGGGTCTCCCGAGCAGTACTTC. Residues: CASTLAGGSPEQYF.

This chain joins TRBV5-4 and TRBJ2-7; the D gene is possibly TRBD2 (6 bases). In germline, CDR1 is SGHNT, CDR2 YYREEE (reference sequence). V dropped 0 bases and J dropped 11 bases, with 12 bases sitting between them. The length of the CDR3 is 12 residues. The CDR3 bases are TGTGCCAGCAGCTTGGCCGGGGGAGTGGAGTACTTC. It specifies CASSLAGGVEYF.

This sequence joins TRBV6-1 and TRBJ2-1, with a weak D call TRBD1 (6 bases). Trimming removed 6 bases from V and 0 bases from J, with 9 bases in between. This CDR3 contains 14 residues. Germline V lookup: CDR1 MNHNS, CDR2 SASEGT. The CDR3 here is CASRRDNSYNEQFF. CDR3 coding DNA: TGTGCCAGCAGAAGGGACAACTCCTACAATGAGCAGTTCTTC.

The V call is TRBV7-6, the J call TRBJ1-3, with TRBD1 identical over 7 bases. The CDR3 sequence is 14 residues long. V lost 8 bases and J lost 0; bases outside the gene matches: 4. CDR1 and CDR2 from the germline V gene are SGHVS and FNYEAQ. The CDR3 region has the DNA TGTGCCAGCGGGGACAGACCCTCTGGAAACACCATATATTTT. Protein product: CASGDRPSGNTIYF.

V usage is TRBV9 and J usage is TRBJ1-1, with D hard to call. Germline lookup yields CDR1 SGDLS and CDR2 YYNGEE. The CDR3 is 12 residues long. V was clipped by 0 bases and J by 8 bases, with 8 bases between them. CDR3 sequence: CASSVGVVEAFF. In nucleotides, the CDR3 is TGTGCCAGCAGCGTAGGCGTCGTGGAAGCTTTCTTT.

The chain's CDR3 is CASSFTGSPLHF. CDR3 coding DNA: TGTGCCAGCAGTTTTACGGGGTCACCCCTCCACTTT. V is TRBV27 and J is TRBJ1-6; D is undetermined. The V gene's germline CDR1 is MNHEY and CDR2 SMNVEV (reference sequence). Trimming removed 3 bases at V and 10 bases at J, with 7 bases between. There are 12 residues in the CDR3.

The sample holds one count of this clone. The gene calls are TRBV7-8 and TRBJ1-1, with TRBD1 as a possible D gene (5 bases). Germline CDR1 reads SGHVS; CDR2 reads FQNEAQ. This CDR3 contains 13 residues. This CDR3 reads CAGPGGGVTEAFF. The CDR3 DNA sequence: TGTGCTGGACCCGGCGGGGGGGTCACTGAAGCTTTCTTT.

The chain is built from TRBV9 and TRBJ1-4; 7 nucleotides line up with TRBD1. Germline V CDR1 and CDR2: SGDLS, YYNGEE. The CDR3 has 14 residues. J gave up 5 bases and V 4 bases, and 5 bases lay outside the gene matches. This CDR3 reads CASSTTGRNEKLFF. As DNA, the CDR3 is TGTGCCAGCAGCACGACAGGGAGAAATGAAAAACTGTTTTTT.

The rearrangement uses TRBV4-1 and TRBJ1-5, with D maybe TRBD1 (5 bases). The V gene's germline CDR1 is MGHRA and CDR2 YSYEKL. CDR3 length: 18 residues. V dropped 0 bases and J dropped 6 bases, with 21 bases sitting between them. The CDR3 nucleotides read TGCGCCAGCAGCCAAGACTTAGGGTGGGGAGGGGCCCCTCAGCCCCAGCATTTT. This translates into CASSQDLGWGGAPQPQHF.

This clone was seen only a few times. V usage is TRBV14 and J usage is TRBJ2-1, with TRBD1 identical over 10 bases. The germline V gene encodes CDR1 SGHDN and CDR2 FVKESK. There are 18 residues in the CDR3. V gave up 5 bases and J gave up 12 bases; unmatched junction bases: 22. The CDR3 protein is CASSFPAGMGTGEKLQFF. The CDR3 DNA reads TGTGCCAGCAGCTTCCCAGCTGGTATGGGGACAGGGGAAAAGTTGCAGTTCTTC.

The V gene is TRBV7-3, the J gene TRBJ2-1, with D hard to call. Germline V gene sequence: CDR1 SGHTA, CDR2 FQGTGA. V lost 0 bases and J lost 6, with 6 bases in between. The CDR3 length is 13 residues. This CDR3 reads CASSLTGGNEQFF. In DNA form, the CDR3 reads TGTGCCAGCAGCTTAACCGGCGGCAATGAGCAGTTCTTC.